This T cell receptor (beta chain) is from a study of radiation and T cells in renal cell carcinoma. The overall study: Nephrectomy followed 15 Gy stereotactic body radiation by 4 weeks. Whole-study findings and limits: No pretreatment tumor biopsies were available for baseline clonotypes. In blood, top tumor clones expanded by 2 weeks, shrinking by 4.

Assay: immunoSEQ multiplex PCR; the TCRdb copy retains only in-frame clones and omits some. The sample consists of about 120,000 clones, roughly four fifths of them appearing once. This CDR3 has 12 amino acids. Germline CDR1 reads SNHLY; CDR2 reads FYNNEI. V lost 10 bases, J lost 3 bases, and 12 bases lay in between. To note about this clone: The target antigen is unknown.

Time point reported: blood 2 weeks post-SBRT. Treatment specified: 15 Gy SBRT to primary tumor, nephrectomy 4 weeks later. This sample comprised blood, obtained from a patient whose treatment included radiotherapy and nephrectomy. The clonotype originates from a man between 50 and 59 years old with renal cell carcinoma. The chain is built from TRBV2 and TRBJ1-2; D unclear. This CDR3 reads CATSDTDYGYTF. DNA for the CDR3: TGTGCCACTAGCGACACAGACTATGGCTACACCTTC.